The T cell receptor (beta chain) described here comes from a study of CD8+CD57+ T cells in acquired aplastic anemia. Findings and limits, study-wide: Around 27 sequences, all CD8+ CDR3, were shared between patients and controls.

It was patients with CD8+CD57+ cell expansion by flow cytometry who were chosen for sequencing. Patients had undergone no therapy by the time their blood was sampled. Germline CDR1 SGDLS, CDR2 YYNGEE. CDR3 length equals 14 residues. V was trimmed by 0 bases and J by 5 bases, leaving 8 bases between them. This clonotype was recorded at least ten times. The antigen remains undetermined. Genomic DNA constituted the template upon which TCR beta VDJ and CDR3 profiling was performed. TCRdb recomputed calls from the reads with MiXCR, one row per CDR3 protein. The repertoire holds under 500,000 distinct CDR3 sequences, with about a third as singletons.

What was sequenced was sorted CD4+, CD8+, or CD8+CD57+ T cells (not recorded which) from PBMCs. The source of this sequence is a human donor with aplastic anemia. This chain connects TRBV9 to TRBJ2-2; D might be TRBD2 (6 bases). CDR3 coding DNA: TGTGCCAGCAGCGTAGCGGGAGTGACCGGGGAGCTGTTTTTT. It specifies CASSVAGVTGELFF.